This TCR beta chain emerged from a study of CD8+ T cells in alopecia areata. Overall study context: Tofacitinib administration to treated patients was oral, at 5 to 10 mg twice daily.

CDR1 and CDR2 (germline): GTSNPN, SVGIG (reference sequence). The CDR3 has 15 residues. The V and J ends lost 4 bases and 6 bases, in that order; junction bases with no gene match: 9. PBMCs served as the source from which CD4+ and CD8+ T cells were sorted. Sequencing templates came from extracted RNA that was reverse transcribed into cDNA. Only in-frame clones appear in the TCRdb table, and some are missing; sequencing was by immunoSEQ multiplex PCR. The sample records 200,000 to 250,000 clones, about three fifths being singletons. The clonotype comes from a human donor with alopecia areata. The chain recombines TRBV30 with TRBJ2-3; TRBD1 matches 11 bases. This specimen consisted of CD4+ T cells sorted from blood, obtained at week 0. CDR3 nucleotide sequence: TGTGCCTGGACTGGTTCGGGACAGGGGGTGGATACGCAGTATTTT. The encoded protein is CAWTGSGQGVDTQYF.